These 26 T cell receptor beta chains were all obtained from the same sample, sequenced in a study of post-analysis software for immune sequencing data. Study findings and constraints: Patients carried a few TRBV segments more frequently than controls did, and TRBV5-6, TRBV5-1 and TRBV20-1 were among them.

Tagging with unique molecular identifiers was a feature of the TCR beta cDNA libraries. TCRdb called the PCR reads again in MiXCR, with one record for every CDR3 protein. The sample holds 150,000 to 200,000 distinct CDR3 sequences, approximately 30% seen once. Antigens of these TCRs are unknown. The sample taken for sequencing was blood. The receptors here all came from a girl between 5 and 17 years old with multiple sclerosis.

This clonotype was detected a few times. Written as DNA, the CDR3 is TGCAGTGCGCACAGGAGGACACCCAACACTGAAGCTTTCTTT. Its protein is CSAHRRTPNTEAFF. This chain uses TRBV20-1 with TRBJ1-1, with D possibly TRBD1 on 5 matching bases. Germline lookup yields CDR1 DFQATT and CDR2 SNEGSKA (reference sequence). The CDR3 totals 14 residues. V lost 6 bases and J 2 bases, leaving 16 bases between the germline ends.

This clonotype was seen more than once but under ten times. The J gene is TRBJ2-1, the V gene TRBV10-2; tentative D call: TRBD2 (5 bases). Germline V gives CDR1 WSHSY, CDR2 SAAADI. The CDR3 consists of 11 residues. The ends were cut back, 5 bases at V and 10 bases at J, with 9 bases in the middle. DNA of the CDR3: TGCGCCAGCAGTCCTGAGGGAGAGCAGTTCTTC. As protein: CASSPEGEQFF.

This clonotype was seen many times. This chain connects TRBV29-1 to TRBJ1-2; 9 positions agree with TRBD1. The CDR3 totals 12 residues. V lost 7 bases, J lost 6 bases, and 6 bases stayed unmatched. The V gene's germline CDR1 is SQVTM and CDR2 ANQGSEA. In DNA form, the CDR3 reads TGCAGCGCCCTGGGACAGGGCGATGGCTACACCTTC. This encodes CSALGQGDGYTF.

This clonotype was seen many times. CDR3 amino acids: CAISEGRGGGANVLTF. CDR3 sequence (DNA): TGTGCCATCAGTGAGGGCAGGGGTGGCGGGGCCAACGTCCTGACTTTC. The J gene is TRBJ2-6, the V gene TRBV10-3; a weak D match, TRBD1 (6 bases). The V end was cut by 2 bases, the J end by 4 bases, with 12 bases between. The CDR3 runs to 16 residues. CDR1 ENHRY and CDR2 SYGVKD come from the germline V gene.

This clonotype was counted a few times. The rearrangement joins TRBV7-4 to TRBJ1-6; TRBD1 might be the D (6 bases). This CDR3 region has 15 residues. The germline V and J ends were trimmed by 5 bases and 6 bases, with 14 bases remaining between them. Germline CDR1 is SGHVT and CDR2 is SQSDAQ. CDR3 loop: CASSPTGPANSPLHF. As DNA, the CDR3 is TGTGCCAGCAGCCCGACAGGCCCTGCTAATTCACCCCTCCACTTT.

This clonotype was found many times. CDR3: CSAKPLGSEQFF. In nucleotides, the CDR3 is TGCAGTGCTAAACCGCTCGGTAGTGAGCAGTTCTTC. V is TRBV20-1 and J is TRBJ2-1; D ambiguous. Germline-derived CDR1 and CDR2 are DFQATT and SNEGSKA (reference sequence). The CDR3 is made up of 12 amino acids. Trimming removed 4 bases from V and 9 bases from J, with 13 bases in between.

This clonotype was counted ten times or more. The chain couples TRBV6-1 to TRBJ2-3; tentative D call: TRBD2 (5 bases). V gave up 8 bases and J gave up 7 bases, with 13 bases separating them. The germline gives CDR1 MNHNS, CDR2 SASEGT. There are 12 residues in the CDR3. CDR3 in amino acids: CASDSFGNTQYF. For the CDR3, the DNA is TGTGCCAGCGACTCATTCGGGAATACGCAGTATTTT.

This clonotype appeared once. The chain is built from TRBV20-1 and TRBJ1-6; 7 bases align to TRBD1. V was pared by 2 bases and J by 7 bases, with 8 bases of the junction left unmatched. This CDR3 has 15 amino acids. The germline gives CDR1 DFQATT, CDR2 SNEGSKA (reference sequence). In DNA form, the CDR3 reads TGCAGTGCTAGACCGGTACAGGGGACCAATTCACCCCTCCACTTT. Its protein is CSARPVQGTNSPLHF.

This chain links TRBV18 with TRBJ1-1, with TRBD1 matching over 8 bases. Germline V gene lookup returns CDR1 KGHSH and CDR2 LQKENI. V was clipped by 3 bases and J by 1 base; unmatched bases: 7. The CDR3 contains 16 residues. CDR3 DNA: TGTGCCAGCTCACCCATGGGACAGGCGCCGAACACTGAAGCTTTCTTT. Protein product: CASSPMGQAPNTEAFF.

This clonotype was seen repeatedly, ten times or more. The chain employs TRBV28 and TRBJ2-7; D is unclear. Germline V gene data show CDR1 as MDHEN and CDR2 as SYDVKM. There are 14 residues in the CDR3. Trimming removed 1 base at V and 1 base at J, with 8 bases between. The CDR3 loop is CASSLSHRSYEQYF. The CDR3 DNA reads TGTGCCAGCAGTTTATCCCACCGATCCTACGAGCAGTACTTC.

About this clonotype itself: This may come from a read error, since a much larger clone is one base off. The chain uses TRBV20-1 and TRBJ2-5, with D possibly matching TRBD2 (5 bases). This CDR3 spans 13 amino acids. Trimming left V 7 bases short and J 0 bases short, with 12 bases between. CDR1 DFQATT and CDR2 SNEGSKA come from the germline V gene (reference sequence). The CDR3 DNA is TGCAGTGGTACTCCCGGGAACCAAGAGACCCAGTACTTC. It translates to CSGTPGNQETQYF.

This clonotype appeared many times. CDR3 coding DNA: TGCGCCAGCAGCCCCCTTGGTAGACTAGCGGGAGTTAATGAGCAGTTCTTC. Its protein product is CASSPLGRLAGVNEQFF. The chain has TRBV4-1 and TRBJ2-1; TRBD2 matches at 12 bases. Unmatched junction bases numbered 11, after V lost 4 bases and J lost 7 bases. Germline CDR1 reads MGHRA; CDR2 reads YSYEKL. CDR3 size: 17 residues.

This clonotype has only a few counts. The chain uses TRBV20-1 and TRBJ1-4; 7 nucleotides line up with TRBD1. The CDR3 loop spans 15 amino acids. Per the germline V gene, CDR1 is DFQATT and CDR2 is SNEGSKA (reference sequence). Unmatched junction bases numbered 15, after V lost 6 bases and J lost 8 bases. The CDR3 loop reads CSAQGGRGRKEKLFF. DNA for the CDR3: TGCAGTGCCCAGGGTGGGAGGGGGCGCAAGGAAAAACTGTTTTTT.

This clonotype occurred many times. The chain links TRBV10-2 to TRBJ1-2; unclear D gene. Trimming cost V 5 bases and J 0 bases, with 7 bases left between them. Per the germline V gene, CDR1 is WSHSY and CDR2 is SAAADI. CDR3 length: 13 amino acids. CDR3 protein: CASSPGANYGYTF. The CDR3, as DNA: TGCGCCAGCAGTCCCGGGGCTAACTATGGCTACACCTTC.

In this sample, this clonotype turned up many times. This chain joins TRBV10-3 and TRBJ2-5, with TRBD2 identical over 9 bases. The CDR3 spans 17 residues. Germline V gene lookup returns CDR1 ENHRY and CDR2 SYGVKD. V lost 3 bases and J lost 1; bases outside the gene matches: 9. The CDR3 spells CAISEVRAGGFQETQYF. The CDR3 nucleotides read TGTGCCATCAGTGAAGTCCGGGCGGGGGGGTTCCAAGAGACCCAGTACTTC.

The chain couples TRBV4-1 to TRBJ2-2, with TRBD2 as a possible D gene (5 bases). The CDR3 contains 15 residues. Germline V gene data show CDR1 as MGHRA and CDR2 as YSYEKL. DNA of the CDR3: TGCGCGAGCCAAGCGGCTAACTCCCCAGCCGGGGAGCTGTTTTTT. This translates into CASQAANSPAGELFF.

This clonotype was observed a single time. The chain is built from TRBV7-9 and TRBJ2-6; weak D call: TRBD1 (6 bases). Germline V gene lookup returns CDR1 SEHNR and CDR2 FQNEAQ (reference sequence). The CDR3 consists of 17 residues. Trimming removed 1 base at V and 2 bases at J, with 12 bases between. The CDR3: CASSLGQGTAGANVLTF. The DNA of the CDR3 is TGTGCCAGCAGCTTAGGGCAGGGGACCGCTGGGGCCAACGTCCTGACTTTC.

As to this clonotype: With a much larger clone just one base away, this may be a read error. The V call is TRBV12-3 or TRBV12-4, the J call TRBJ2-3; D uncertain. CDR3 length: 13 amino acids. CDR3 in amino acids: CASRPDGTDAQYF. The DNA for the CDR3 is TGTGCCAGCAGGCCCGATGGCACAGATGCGCAGTATTTT.

This clonotype came up many times. CDR3: CASTNRGTLQETQYF. The CDR3, as DNA: TGTGCCAGCACAAACCGAGGGACCCTCCAAGAGACCCAGTACTTC. The chain combines TRBV27 with TRBJ2-5, with D perhaps being TRBD1 or TRBD2 (5 bases each). Germline V gene data show CDR1 as MNHEY and CDR2 as SMNVEV (reference sequence). V lost 7 bases, J lost 1 base, and 16 bases lay in between. The CDR3 length is 15 residues.

In the case of this clonotype: This may come from a read error, since a much larger clone is one base off. The CDR3 DNA is TGCGCCAGCTCCGGGACTAGCGGCCACGAGCAGTACTTC. Translation gives CASSGTSGHEQYF. The chain joins TRBV5-1 to TRBJ2-7, with TRBD2 identical over 11 bases. The germline V gene has CDR1 SGHRS and CDR2 YFSETQ. V dropped 7 bases and J dropped 5; count of bases not matched to a gene: 5. CDR3 length: 13 amino acids.

As concerns this clonotype: This may be a read error, as it is one base from a much larger clone. This chain links TRBV6-2 or TRBV6-3 with TRBJ2-1; perhaps TRBD2 as D (6 bases). This CDR3 has 13 residues. CDR1 and CDR2 from the germline V gene are MNHEY and SVGEGT. V dropped 5 bases and J dropped 11 bases, with 16 bases sitting between them. CDR3 protein: CASSDITSYKQFF. The CDR3 DNA sequence: TGTGCCAGCAGTGATATAACTAGCTATAAGCAGTTCTTC.

The rearrangement links TRBV30 to TRBJ1-1; 9 bases match TRBD1. The germline CDR1 and CDR2 sequences are GTSNPN and SVGIG (reference sequence). The CDR3 length is 14 residues. Unmatched junction bases numbered 11, after V lost 7 bases and J lost 5 bases. The CDR3 DNA reads TGTGCCTTGCACAGGGGGCTCTCGGGAACTGAAGCTTTCTTT. It codes for CALHRGLSGTEAFF.

This clonotype came up many times. The chain is built from TRBV11-2 and TRBJ2-1; D is perhaps TRBD1 or TRBD2 (5 bases each). CDR1 is SGHAT, CDR2 FQNNGV, per germline. CDR3 length equals 16 residues. Trimming stripped 2 bases from V and 9 bases from J, with 20 bases between. In DNA form, the CDR3 reads TGTGCCAGCAGCTTACGGGCGGAAGGTGGGGGTGGTGAGCAGTTCTTC. Translating it yields CASSLRAEGGGGEQFF.

The chain employs TRBV30 and TRBJ2-7; 7 bases are a match to TRBD1. CDR1 and CDR2 (germline): GTSNPN, SVGIG (reference sequence). The CDR3 covers 13 residues. V was clipped by 2 bases and J by 2 bases; unmatched bases: 3. The CDR3 loop reads CAWSRQGPYEQYF. The CDR3 nucleotides read TGTGCCTGGAGTCGACAGGGTCCCTACGAGCAGTACTTC.

The table lists this clonotype with a few counts. The chain combines TRBV5-1 with TRBJ2-7; D is unclear. CDR3 length: 15 amino acids. Trimming stripped 0 bases from V and 7 bases from J, with 17 bases between. CDR1 SGHRS and CDR2 YFSETQ come from the germline V gene. This CDR3 is CASSLDARGSREQYF. The CDR3 DNA follows: TGCGCCAGCAGCTTGGATGCGCGAGGCTCCCGGGAGCAGTACTTC.

This rearrangement joins TRBV27 to TRBJ1-1; TRBD1 is a possible D gene (6 bases). V was trimmed by 3 bases and J by 4 bases, leaving 9 bases between them. The length of the CDR3 is 13 residues. Germline values: CDR1 MNHEY, CDR2 SMNVEV (reference sequence). CDR3 protein: CASSLGGATEAFF. As DNA, the CDR3 is TGTGCCAGCAGTTTGGGGGGGGCCACTGAAGCTTTCTTT.